This entry is about one T cell receptor (beta chain). This clone came up once. Its antigen remains unidentified. Within one base of it there is no much larger clone, and no base qualities were kept. The data were taken from a study of OX40 agonist ivuxolimab in advanced cancers. About the investigation overall: Ivuxolimab was an agonistic, fully human IgG2 monoclonal antibody directed against OX40 (CD134), a costimulatory receptor. A male proportion of around 83% and a mean age of approximately 62 years, ranging from about 20 to 80, were recorded for the dose-escalation cohort. Patients were allowed to have had prior anti-PD-1, anti-PD-L1 or anti-CTLA-4 therapy, and around 41% of the dose-escalation patients had previously received checkpoint inhibitors. Peripheral TCRbeta sequencing aimed to test whether ivuxolimab altered TCR sequence diversity and caused clonal T-cell expansion. Among the 50 to 55 dose-escalation patients, some 20 had hepatocellular carcinoma, approximately 15 melanoma, 9 renal cell carcinoma and 9 head and neck cancer. Intravenous ivuxolimab was administered to patients every 2 weeks at six dose levels: 0.01, 0.1, 0.3, 1.5, 3 and 10 mg/kg. Partial responses were achieved by three dose-escalation patients, of whom one had hepatocellular carcinoma and two had cutaneous melanoma. The paper covers the monotherapy dose-escalation part of the phase I ivuxolimab trial, which included N of about 50 patients. The paper's findings and limits, for the study overall: On average, CD8+ T cells showed more expanded clones than CD4+ T cells after ivuxolimab. Low levels of normalized T-cell clonal expansion were also seen in some patients who did not respond. At doses from 0.1 to 3.0 mg/kg, clonal expansion was seen in both CD4+ and CD8+ blood T cells between baseline and week 6. The antigen specificity of the peripheral T cells that underwent clonal expansion was not determined. Partial responders in the 0.1-3.0 mg/kg groups had among the lowest normalized peripheral clonal expansion, especially among CD8+ T cells.

Trimming costs V 7 bases and J 0 bases, and their ends lie 9 bases apart. CDR1 ENHRY and CDR2 SYGVKD are derived from the germline V gene. Inclusive of the bounding cysteine and phenylalanine, the CDR3 is 13 residues long. Only the CDR3 DNA stays, 39 bases, in frame from base 1. Patients with autoimmune disease history or receiving systemic immunosuppression were excluded from the trial. Peripheral blood for TCR sequencing was collected from all dose cohorts at baseline, on cycle 4 day 1, and on cycle 7 day 1. The samples were drawn from a first-in-human, open-label, multicenter phase I dose-escalation trial of ivuxolimab. The trial enrolled adults with locally advanced or metastatic head and neck squamous cell, hepatocellular, melanoma or renal cell carcinoma. CD4+ and CD8+ T cells were sorted separately from peripheral blood before TCR sequencing. To sequence the TCRbeta CDR3 region, genomic DNA was isolated from the sorted cells. TCRbeta CDR3 regions were sequenced using the immunoSEQ Assay. The immuneACCESS repertoire file appears here via TCRdb, limited to in-frame rearrangements. These files lack a portion of the clones; in checked studies, under half of the deficit traces to unresolved V genes, and the cause of the others is not known. The sample yields 65,000 to 75,000 clones; more than 70% were counted once. 6% to 7.5% of the sample is held by the ten biggest clonotypes.

The sequence links TRBV10-3 to TRBJ1-1; the D gene cannot be resolved reliably. The sample was CD4+ or CD8+ T cells sorted from blood, taken in a trial of the OX40 agonist ivuxolimab. The receptor comes from an adult with an advanced solid tumor such as melanoma, head and neck, liver or kidney cancer. The sequence in DNA is TGTGCCATCAAGAGGGAGATGAACACTGAAGCTTTCTTT. This codes for CAIKREMNTEAFF.